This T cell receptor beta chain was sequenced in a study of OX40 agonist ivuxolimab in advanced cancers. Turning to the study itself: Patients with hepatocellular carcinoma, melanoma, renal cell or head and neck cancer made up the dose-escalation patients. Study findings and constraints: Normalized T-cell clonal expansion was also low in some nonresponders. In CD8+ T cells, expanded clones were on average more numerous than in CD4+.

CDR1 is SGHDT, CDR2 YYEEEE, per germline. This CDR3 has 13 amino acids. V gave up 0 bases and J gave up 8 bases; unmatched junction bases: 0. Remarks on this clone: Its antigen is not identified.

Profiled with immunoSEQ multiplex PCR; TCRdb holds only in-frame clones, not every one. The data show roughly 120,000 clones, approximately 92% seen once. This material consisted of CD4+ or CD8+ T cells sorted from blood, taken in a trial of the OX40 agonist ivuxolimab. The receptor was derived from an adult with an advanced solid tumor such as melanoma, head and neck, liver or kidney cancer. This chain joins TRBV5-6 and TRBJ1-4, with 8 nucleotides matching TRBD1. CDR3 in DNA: TGTGCCAGCAGCTTGGGGACAGGGGAAAAACTGTTTTTT. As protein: CASSLGTGEKLFF.